This entry lists 21 T cell receptor beta chains sequenced from one sample in a study of shared clonotypes between healthy human individuals (dated by TCRdb to about 2020). The receptor library was made with the immunoSEQ multiplex PCR assay. This immuneACCESS table, as held by TCRdb, lists in-frame sequences with V and J called but not all clones. Of the missing ones, under half trace to an unresolved V gene in checked studies; the others have no known cause. The sample profile shows roughly 500,000 clones; roughly 80% of them were found once. Around 14% of the sample goes to the ten largest clones. The source material was PBMCs. All receptors come from a woman aged 35 to 49 in good health. Some clones in this sample may be carry-over from other donors' samples.

This clone was detected a few times. The chain has TRBV4-1 and TRBJ1-1, with D hard to call. Between the trimmed V and J ends, which lost 1 base and 4 bases, there was a span of 10 bases. CDR3 size: 14 residues. The germline gives CDR1 MGHRA, CDR2 YSYEKL. The CDR3 sequence: CASSQVKGGTEAFF. The CDR3 DNA follows: TGCGCCAGCAGCCAAGTTAAGGGCGGCACTGAAGCTTTCTTT.

The V and J genes are TRBV20-1 and TRBJ2-5; D unclear. CDR1 is DFQATT and CDR2 is SNEGSKA in the germline V gene (reference sequence). This CDR3 contains 11 residues. V shed 3 bases and J shed 3 bases, with 5 bases lying between them. CDR3 protein: CSASDEETQYF. The CDR3 DNA follows: TGCAGTGCTAGTGATGAAGAGACCCAGTACTTC.

J is TRBJ2-3 and V is TRBV6-5; the D gene is possibly TRBD2 (7 bases). Trimming took 3 bases from V and 2 from J, leaving 12 bases between them. Germline lookup yields CDR1 MNHEY and CDR2 SVGAGI. The CDR3 length is 15 residues. The CDR3 is CASSYRGDITDTQYF. The CDR3 region has the DNA TGTGCCAGCAGTTATCGGGGGGACATCACAGATACGCAGTATTTT.

This clone was detected once. The chain employs TRBV2 and TRBJ2-1; the match to TRBD2 covers 13 bases. Germline V gene data show CDR1 as SNHLY and CDR2 as FYNNEI. CDR3 size: 15 residues. Losses at the gene ends were 2 bases for V and 7 bases for J; bases not matched to a gene: 2. The CDR3: CASSELGLAGNEQFF. The CDR3 region has the DNA TGTGCCAGCAGTGAATTGGGACTAGCGGGAAATGAGCAGTTCTTC.

Comment on this clone: A far larger clone is one nucleotide away, so this likely arose from a read error. The V and J genes are TRBV5-4 and TRBJ2-7; 7 nucleotides agree with TRBD2. This CDR3 has 17 amino acids. Looked up from germline, CDR1 is SGHNT and CDR2 is YYREEE (reference sequence). CDR3 amino acids: CASSLGGVGGNPYGQYF. The CDR3 DNA is TGTGCCAGCAGCTTGGGTGGCGTCGGGGGGAACCCCTACGGGCAGTACTTC.

The chain carries TRBV2 and TRBJ2-1, with 11 positions matching TRBD2. The germline V gene encodes CDR1 SNHLY and CDR2 FYNNEI. This CDR3 has 17 residues. V trimming: 5 bases; J trimming: 5 bases; junction bases outside the gene matches: 11. The CDR3 DNA follows: TGTGCCAGCAGTTCGGGGACTAGCGGCAAATGGAACAATGAGCAGTTCTTC. Its protein product is CASSSGTSGKWNNEQFF.

V usage is TRBV27 and J usage is TRBJ2-7; 8 bases fit TRBD2. J gave up 3 bases and V 0 bases, and 7 bases lay outside the gene matches. CDR1 MNHEY and CDR2 SMNVEV come from the germline V gene (reference sequence). This CDR3 is built from 16 residues. This chain's CDR3 is CASSLSGTRGGYEQYF. CDR3 sequence (DNA): TGTGCCAGCAGTTTATCAGGGACTAGGGGGGGCTACGAGCAGTACTTC.

V is TRBV5-1 and J is TRBJ2-7; possibly TRBD1 for D (6 bases). The CDR3 sequence is 14 residues long. Trimming shortened V by 4 bases and J by 3 bases, and 14 bases separated the two germline ends. Germline V gene lookup returns CDR1 SGHRS and CDR2 YFSETQ. The CDR3 bases are TGCGCCAGCAGCCCGGGACCAGGGGACTACGAGCAGTACTTC. Protein product: CASSPGPGDYEQYF.

This clone has only a few counts. The V and J genes are TRBV28 and TRBJ1-2, with D perhaps matching TRBD1 (6 bases). Trimming removed 7 bases at V and 0 bases at J, with 15 bases between. Germline CDR1 and CDR2: MDHEN and SYDVKM. This CDR3 contains 15 residues. CDR3 DNA sequence: TGTGCCAGCATCAGGGGAAGAACCACTAACTATGGCTACACCTTC. The encoded protein is CASIRGRTTNYGYTF.

The rearrangement joins TRBV7-2 to TRBJ2-3; D gene ambiguous. Germline V gene sequence: CDR1 SGHTA, CDR2 FQGNSA. The CDR3 extends over 15 amino acids. V lost 0 bases to trimming and J lost 0 bases, with 7 bases between them. The CDR3 sequence is CASSLAPASTDTQYF. In DNA, the CDR3 is TGTGCCAGCAGCTTAGCACCGGCTAGCACAGATACGCAGTATTTT.

This clone turned up a few times. The V call is TRBV28, the J call TRBJ2-7; D call uncertain. The CDR3 runs to 15 residues. The germline V gene has CDR1 MDHEN and CDR2 SYDVKM. V was trimmed by 4 bases and J by 3 bases, leaving 16 bases between them. CDR3 sequence (DNA): TGTGCCAGCAGTTCCGACTCGGGCGGAAACTACGAGCAGTACTTC. Translated, it gives CASSSDSGGNYEQYF.

The chain is built from TRBV29-1 and TRBJ2-7; perhaps TRBD1 as D (6 bases). Trimming left V 5 bases short and J 7 bases short, with 18 bases between. Germline-derived CDR1 and CDR2 are SQVTM and ANQGSEA. This CDR3 spans 13 amino acids. The CDR3 spells CSVQGTSSREQYF. Here the CDR3 DNA reads TGCAGCGTTCAGGGGACCTCTTCGAGGGAGCAGTACTTC.

In its sample, this clone was seen once. Different DNA sequences within this sample yield the same CDR3. V and J are TRBV7-9 and TRBJ2-3; 9 bases fit TRBD2. The J segment lost 1 base and the V segment lost 5 bases, leaving 1 base of the junction unmatched. CDR1 is SEHNR, CDR2 FQNEAQ, per germline (reference sequence). The CDR3 sequence is 14 residues long. In nucleotides, the CDR3 is TGTGCCAGCAGCCCTAGCGGGGGCACAGATACGCAGTATTTT. Its translation is CASSPSGGTDTQYF.

This rearrangement joins TRBV7-2 to TRBJ2-7; possibly TRBD2 for D (6 bases). Germline CDR1 and CDR2: SGHTA and FQGNSA. CDR3 length: 12 amino acids. Trimming left V 2 bases short and J 12 bases short, with 14 bases between. Written as DNA, the CDR3 is TGTGCCAGCAGCTTAACCTGGGGGGTGGCGTACTTC. Translating it yields CASSLTWGVAYF. Filled out from reference TRBV7-2 and TRBJ2-7, the complete variable domain reads GAGVSQSPSNKVTEKGKDVELRCDPISGHTALYWYRQSLGQGLEFLIYFQGNSAPDKSGLPSDRFSAERTGGSVSTLTIQRTQQEDSAVYLCASSLTWGVAYFGPGTRLTVT.

J is TRBJ2-3 and V is TRBV27; 9 nucleotides line up with TRBD2. Germline lookup yields CDR1 MNHEY and CDR2 SMNVEV (reference sequence). Germline trimming cut 5 bases from V and 3 bases from J; bases unmatched to any gene: 6. The CDR3 sequence is 15 residues long. CDR3 sequence reads: CASSPLAGVTDTQYF. The CDR3 DNA sequence: TGTGCCAGCAGTCCTTTAGCGGGAGTAACAGATACGCAGTATTTT.

A word on this clone: A far larger clone is one nucleotide away, so this likely arose from a read error. The chain couples TRBV30 to TRBJ1-2; no reliable D call. Germline V gene sequence: CDR1 GTSNPN, CDR2 SVGIG (reference sequence). Trimming pared 5 bases from V and 10 bases from J, leaving 14 bases between. The length of the CDR3 is 11 residues. The CDR3 DNA reads as TGTGCCTGGGGTTCTCCCGCGGACTACACCTTC. This codes for CAWGSPADYTF.

V gene TRBV30 combines with J gene TRBJ1-2; 10 nucleotides agree with TRBD1. Trimming at V came to 5 bases and at J to 6 bases, leaving 9 bases not matched to a gene. CDR1 is GTSNPN, CDR2 SVGIG, per germline (reference sequence). This CDR3 contains 14 residues. The CDR3 DNA sequence: TGTGCCTGGGATCGGGACAGGGGTATGCATGGCTACACCTTC. Amino acids: CAWDRDRGMHGYTF. Looking up the rest from reference TRBV30 and TRBJ1-2 gives the full variable domain: SQTIHQWPATLVQPVGSPLSLECTVEGTSNPNLYWYRQAAGRGLQLLFYSVGIGQISSEVPQNLSASRPQDRQFILSSKKLLLSDSGFYLCAWDRDRGMHGYTFGSGTRLTVV.

The chain combines TRBV4-2 with TRBJ1-2; D is ambiguous. From germline, CDR1 is LGHNA and CDR2 YNFKEQ. This CDR3 is 15 amino acids long. V was shortened by 5 bases and J by 7 bases, with 20 bases between the two germline ends. CDR3 DNA: TGTGCCAGCAGCTTGGGTAGCGGGTTGGAGAGTGGCTACACCTTC. It is translated as CASSLGSGLESGYTF.

This chain links TRBV6-1 with TRBJ1-1; TRBD1 matches 8 bases. V lost 6 bases to trimming and J lost 3 bases; unmatched junction nucleotides: 6. The germline gives CDR1 MNHNS, CDR2 SASEGT. There are 14 residues in the CDR3. CDR3 protein: CASRTGEVYTEAFF. CDR3 DNA sequence: TGTGCCAGCAGGACAGGGGAGGTTTACACTGAAGCTTTCTTT.

The chain has TRBV7-9 and TRBJ2-1, with D maybe TRBD2 (6 bases). This CDR3 comprises 16 residues. Germline CDR1 and CDR2: SEHNR and FQNEAQ (reference sequence). With 5 bases removed from V and 1 base from J, the gap between germline ends came to 15 bases. The CDR3 here is CASSLSGSSSYNEQFF. The CDR3 DNA is TGTGCCAGCAGCCTCTCCGGGAGTTCTTCCTACAATGAGCAGTTCTTC.

The chain is built from TRBV10-3 and TRBJ2-1, with 10 nucleotides matching TRBD2. V lost 2 bases to trimming and J lost 1 base; unmatched junction nucleotides: 17. CDR1 and CDR2 from the germline V gene are ENHRY and SYGVKD. The CDR3 length is 21 residues. DNA for the CDR3: TGTGCCATCAGTGAGAGTGGGGGAGGGTCTAGCGGGAGAGTGTCCTACAATGAGCAGTTCTTC. Its protein product is CAISESGGGSSGRVSYNEQFF.